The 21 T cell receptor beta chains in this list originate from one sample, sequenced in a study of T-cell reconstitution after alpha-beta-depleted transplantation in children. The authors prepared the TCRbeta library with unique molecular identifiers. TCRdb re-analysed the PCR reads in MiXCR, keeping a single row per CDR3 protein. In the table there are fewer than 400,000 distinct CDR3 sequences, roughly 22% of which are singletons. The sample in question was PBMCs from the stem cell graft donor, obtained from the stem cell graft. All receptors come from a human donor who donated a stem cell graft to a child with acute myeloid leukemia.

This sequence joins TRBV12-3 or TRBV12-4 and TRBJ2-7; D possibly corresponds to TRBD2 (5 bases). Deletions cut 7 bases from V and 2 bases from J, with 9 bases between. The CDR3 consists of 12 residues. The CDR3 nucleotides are TGTGCCAGCACACGGGGAGCCTACGAGCAGTACTTC. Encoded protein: CASTRGAYEQYF.

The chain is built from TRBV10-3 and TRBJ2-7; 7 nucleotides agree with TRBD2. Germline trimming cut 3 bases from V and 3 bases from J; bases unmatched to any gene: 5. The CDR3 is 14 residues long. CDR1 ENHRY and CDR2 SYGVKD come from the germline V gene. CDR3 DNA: TGTGCCATCAGTGAAAGCGGGGCGGGCTACGAGCAGTACTTC. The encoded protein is CAISESGAGYEQYF.

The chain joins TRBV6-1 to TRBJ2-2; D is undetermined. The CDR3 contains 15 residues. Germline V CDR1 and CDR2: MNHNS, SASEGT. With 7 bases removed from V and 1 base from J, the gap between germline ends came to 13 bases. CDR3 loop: CASNRARGNTGELFF. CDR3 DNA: TGTGCCAGCAACCGTGCCCGAGGGAACACCGGGGAGCTGTTTTTT.

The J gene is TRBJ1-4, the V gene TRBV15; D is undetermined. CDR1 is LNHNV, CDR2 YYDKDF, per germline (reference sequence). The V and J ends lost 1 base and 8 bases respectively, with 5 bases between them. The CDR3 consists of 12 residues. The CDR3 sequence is CATSRVQEKLFF. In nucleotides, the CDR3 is TGTGCCACCAGCAGAGTGCAAGAAAAACTGTTTTTT.

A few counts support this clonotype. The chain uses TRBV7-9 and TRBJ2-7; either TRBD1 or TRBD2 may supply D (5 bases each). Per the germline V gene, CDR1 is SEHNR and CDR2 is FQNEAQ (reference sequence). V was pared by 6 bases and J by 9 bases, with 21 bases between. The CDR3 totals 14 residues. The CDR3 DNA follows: TGTGCCAGCAGTTTATCCGGGACGGAATCCGGGCAGTACTTC. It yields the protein CASSLSGTESGQYF.

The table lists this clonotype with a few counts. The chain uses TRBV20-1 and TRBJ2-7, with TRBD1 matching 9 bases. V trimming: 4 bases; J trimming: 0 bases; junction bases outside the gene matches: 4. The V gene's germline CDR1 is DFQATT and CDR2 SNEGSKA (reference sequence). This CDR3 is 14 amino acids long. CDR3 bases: TGCAGTGCTACAACAGGGGGCAACTCCTACGAGCAGTACTTC. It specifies CSATTGGNSYEQYF.

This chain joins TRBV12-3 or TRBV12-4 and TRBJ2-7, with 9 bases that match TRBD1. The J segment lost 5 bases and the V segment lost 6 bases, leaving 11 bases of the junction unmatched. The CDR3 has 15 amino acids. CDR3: CASSSPGTGTNEQYF. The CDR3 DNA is TGTGCCAGCAGCAGCCCCGGGACAGGGACGAACGAGCAGTACTTC.

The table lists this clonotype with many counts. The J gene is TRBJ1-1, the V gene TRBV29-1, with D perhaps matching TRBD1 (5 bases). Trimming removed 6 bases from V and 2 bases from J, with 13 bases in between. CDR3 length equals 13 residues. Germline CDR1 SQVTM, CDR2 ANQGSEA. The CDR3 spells CSVGNGGNTEAFF. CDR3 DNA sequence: TGCAGCGTCGGTAATGGGGGAAACACTGAAGCTTTCTTT.

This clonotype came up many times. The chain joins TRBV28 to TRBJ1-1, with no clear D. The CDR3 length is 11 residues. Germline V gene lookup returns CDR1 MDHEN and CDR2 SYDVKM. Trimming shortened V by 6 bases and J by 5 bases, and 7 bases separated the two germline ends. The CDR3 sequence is CASSPRTEAFF. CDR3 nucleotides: TGTGCCAGCAGCCCCCGGACTGAAGCTTTCTTT.

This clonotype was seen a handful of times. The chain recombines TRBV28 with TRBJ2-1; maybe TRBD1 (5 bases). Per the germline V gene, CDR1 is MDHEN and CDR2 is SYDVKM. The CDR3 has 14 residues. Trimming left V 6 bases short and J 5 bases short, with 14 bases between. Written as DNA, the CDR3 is TGTGCCAGCAGCCCGGTGGGGCAGGACAATGAGCAGTTCTTC. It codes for CASSPVGQDNEQFF.

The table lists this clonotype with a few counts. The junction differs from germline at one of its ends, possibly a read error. The CDR3 nucleotides read TGTGCTAGCAGCCCGTTGGACAGGGCAGACTACAATGAGCAGTTCTTC. Residues: CASSPLDRADYNEQFF. This chain links TRBV7-7 with TRBJ2-1; 8 nucleotides align to TRBD1. The CDR3 length is 16 residues. Germline lookup yields CDR1 SSHAT and CDR2 FNYEAQ (reference sequence).

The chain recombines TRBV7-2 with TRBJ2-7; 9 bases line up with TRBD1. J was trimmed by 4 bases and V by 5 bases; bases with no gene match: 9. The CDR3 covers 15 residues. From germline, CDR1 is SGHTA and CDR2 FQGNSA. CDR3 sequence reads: CASSPRSGQGYEQYF. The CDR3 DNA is TGTGCCAGCAGCCCCCGCTCGGGACAGGGTTACGAGCAGTACTTC.

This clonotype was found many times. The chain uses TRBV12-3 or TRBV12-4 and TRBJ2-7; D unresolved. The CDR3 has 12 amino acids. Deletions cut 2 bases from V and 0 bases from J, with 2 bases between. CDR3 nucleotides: TGTGCCAGCAGTTTATACTCCTACGAGCAGTACTTC. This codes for CASSLYSYEQYF.

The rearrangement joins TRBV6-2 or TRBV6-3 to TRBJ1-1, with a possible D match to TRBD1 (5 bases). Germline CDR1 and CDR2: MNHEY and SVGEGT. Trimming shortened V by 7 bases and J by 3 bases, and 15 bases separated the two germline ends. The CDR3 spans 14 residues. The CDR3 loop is CASKVGGEDTEAFF. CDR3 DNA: TGTGCCAGCAAGGTTGGGGGTGAGGACACTGAAGCTTTCTTT.

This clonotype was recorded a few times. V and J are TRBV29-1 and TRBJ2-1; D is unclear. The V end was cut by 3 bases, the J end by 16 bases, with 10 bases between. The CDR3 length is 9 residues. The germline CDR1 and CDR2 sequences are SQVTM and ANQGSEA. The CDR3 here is CSVEPERFF. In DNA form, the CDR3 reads TGCAGCGTTGAGCCCGAGCGATTCTTC.

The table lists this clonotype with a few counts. CDR3 sequence reads: CATSELTGRGETQYF. The CDR3 coding sequence is TGTGCCACCAGTGAGCTGACAGGGAGAGGAGAGACCCAGTACTTC. The rearrangement uses TRBV24-1 and TRBJ2-5; 7 nucleotides align to TRBD1. CDR1 and CDR2 from the germline V gene are KGHDR and SFDVKD. This CDR3 is built from 15 residues. The junction had 8 bases not matched to a gene; V was cut back by 4 bases and J by 4 bases.

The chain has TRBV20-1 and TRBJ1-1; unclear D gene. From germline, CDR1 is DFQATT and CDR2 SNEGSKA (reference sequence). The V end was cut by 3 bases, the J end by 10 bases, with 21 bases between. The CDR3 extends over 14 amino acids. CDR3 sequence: CSASGTFNTDGAFF. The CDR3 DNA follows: TGCAGTGCTAGTGGAACATTTAACACTGATGGAGCTTTCTTT.

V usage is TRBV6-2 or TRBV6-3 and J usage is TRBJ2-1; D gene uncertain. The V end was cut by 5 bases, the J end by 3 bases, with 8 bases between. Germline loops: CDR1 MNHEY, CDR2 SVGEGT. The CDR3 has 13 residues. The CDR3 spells CASSTTDYNEQFF. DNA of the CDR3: TGTGCCAGCAGTACAACTGACTACAATGAGCAGTTCTTC.

The CDR3 region has the DNA TGTGCCAGCAGCTTGTTCAGGGATACGCAGTATTTT. Translation gives CASSLFRDTQYF. The rearrangement uses TRBV5-5 and TRBJ2-3; D uncertain. Germline CDR1 SGHKS, CDR2 YYEKEE (reference sequence). The CDR3 covers 12 residues. V gave up 1 base and J gave up 6 bases, with 6 bases separating them. Full variable domain (remainder filled in from reference TRBV5-5 and TRBJ2-3): DAGVTQSPTHLIKTRGQQVTLRCSPISGHKSVSWYQQVLGQGPQFIFQYYEKEERGRGNFPDRFSARQFPNYSSELNVNALLLGDSALYLCASSLFRDTQYFGPGTRLTVL.

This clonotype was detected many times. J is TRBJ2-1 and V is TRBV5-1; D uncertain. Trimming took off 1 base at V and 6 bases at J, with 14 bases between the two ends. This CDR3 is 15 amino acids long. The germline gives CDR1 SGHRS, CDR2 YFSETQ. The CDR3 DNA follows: TGCGCCAGCAGCTTGATTGGATTCGCCTCCAATGAGCAGTTCTTC. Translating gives CASSLIGFASNEQFF.

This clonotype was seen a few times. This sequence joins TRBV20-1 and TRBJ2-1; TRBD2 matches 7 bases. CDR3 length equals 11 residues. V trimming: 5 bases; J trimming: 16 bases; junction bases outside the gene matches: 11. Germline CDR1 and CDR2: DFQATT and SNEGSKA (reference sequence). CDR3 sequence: CSAARGRENFF. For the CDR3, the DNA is TGCAGTGCTGCTCGTGGGCGGGAGAACTTCTTC.